The T cell receptor (beta chain) described here comes from a study of Ad26.COV2.S vaccination and SARS-CoV-2 variants. About this clone itself: Other DNA sequences of this sample code for an identical CDR3.

The assay was immunoSEQ multiplex PCR, and TCRdb's table has in-frame clones only and misses some. Of over 450,000 clones in the sample, about nine tenths were seen once. The treatment is: around 19 received Ad26.COV2.S at low or high dose, single or two shots; about 5 received placebo; per-sample allocation not given. Samples analyzed were those drawn on day 63 after the first vaccine or placebo injection. The source material was peripheral blood, sampled in a trial of Ad26.COV2.S vaccine versus placebo. The clonotype originates from a person between 18 and 60 years old who received the Ad26.COV2.S COVID-19 vaccine or a placebo.

The CDR3 loop reads CASRLAGSSYNEQFF. The CDR3 DNA reads as TGTGCCAGCAGACTAGCGGGCAGCTCCTACAATGAGCAGTTCTTC. This chain links TRBV6-5 with TRBJ2-1; 9 bases fit TRBD2. Trimming at V came to 6 bases and at J to 0 bases, leaving 3 bases not matched to a gene. The CDR3 extends over 15 amino acids. Germline assignment: CDR1 MNHEY and CDR2 SVGAGI.